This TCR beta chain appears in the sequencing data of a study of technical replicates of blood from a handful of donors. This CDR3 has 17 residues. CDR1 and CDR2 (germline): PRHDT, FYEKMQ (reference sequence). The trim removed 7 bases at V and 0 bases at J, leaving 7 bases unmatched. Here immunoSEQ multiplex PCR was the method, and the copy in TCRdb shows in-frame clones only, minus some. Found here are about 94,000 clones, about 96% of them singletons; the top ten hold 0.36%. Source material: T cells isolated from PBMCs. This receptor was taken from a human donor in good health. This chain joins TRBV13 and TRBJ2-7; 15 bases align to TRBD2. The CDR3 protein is CASTGLAGGLTSYEQYF. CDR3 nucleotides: TGTGCCAGCACGGGACTAGCGGGAGGACTAACCTCCTACGAGCAGTACTTC.